These T cell receptor beta chains were read from a single sample in a study of T cells of healthy individuals. TCRdb independently ran MiXCR on the 5' RACE reads; one entry per CDR3 protein. This sample has 55,000 to 65,000 distinct CDR3 sequences, with 15% to 20% found just once. The origin of the receptors is a human donor in good health. CDR3s include the opening cysteine and the closing phenylalanine or tryptophan. A D gene is named only where the DNA matches it firmly. Clone size is shown for a subset of rows, as once, few, many or a class of expanded clone.

clone size | J gene | D gene | V gene | CDR3 protein | CDR3 DNA
many | TRBJ1-1 | TRBD1 | TRBV19 | CASGTVNTEAFF | TGTGCCAGTGGGACAGTCAACACTGAAGCTTTCTTT
. | TRBJ2-5 | . | TRBV5-1 | CASSLVGVQKTQYF | TGCGCCAGCAGCTTGGTAGGGGTTCAGAAGACCCAGTACTTC
many | TRBJ1-2 | TRBD1 | TRBV6-4 | CASSDSNRGLDGYTF | TGTGCCAGCAGTGACTCTAACAGGGGCTTAGATGGCTACACCTTC
few | TRBJ2-5 | . | TRBV4-2 | CASSQDRGGQETQYF | TGTGCCAGCAGCCAAGATCGAGGGGGGCAAGAGACCCAGTACTTC
once | TRBJ2-3 | TRBD2 | TRBV7-9 | CASSLAGGPSTQYF | TGTGCCAGCAGCCTTGCGGGAGGGCCGAGTACGCAGTATTTT
. | TRBJ2-3 | . | TRBV7-6 | CASSLAQRRGADTQYF | TGTGCCAGCAGCTTAGCTCAACGGCGGGGTGCAGATACGCAGTATTTT
many | TRBJ2-5 | . | TRBV5-1 | CASSLAVTTQETQYF | TGCGCCAGCAGCTTGGCCGTGACTACCCAAGAGACCCAGTACTTC
many | TRBJ1-6 | TRBD1 | TRBV2 | CATLRQGNSPLHF | TGTGCCACCCTCCGACAGGGTAATTCACCCCTCCACTTT
. | TRBJ2-5 | . | TRBV6-6 | CASRPLMGETQYF | TGTGCCAGCAGACCACTCATGGGGGAGACCCAGTACTTC
many | TRBJ1-3 | TRBD1 | TRBV29-1 | CSATTGVGNTIYF | TGCAGCGCTACGACAGGGGTAGGGAACACCATATATTTT
. | TRBJ2-3 | TRBD1 | TRBV19 | CASSLRQGTDTQYF | TGTGCCAGTAGTCTCCGACAGGGGACAGATACGCAGTATTTT
few | TRBJ1-6 | . | TRBV11-2 | CASSSIMRGFSPLHF | TGTGCCAGCAGCTCCATTATGCGAGGGTTTTCACCCCTCCACTTT
many | TRBJ1-1 | TRBD1 | TRBV5-4 | CASSLGTGKLNTEAFF | TGTGCCAGCAGTTTAGGGACAGGGAAGTTGAACACTGAAGCTTTCTTT
. | TRBJ1-1 | . | TRBV14 | CASSPQGGEAFF | TGTGCCAGCAGCCCACAGGGAGGTGAGGCTTTCTTT
. | TRBJ2-2 | TRBD1 | TRBV4-1 | CASSQSPGGAGELFF | TGCGCCAGCAGCCAAAGCCCAGGGGGCGCCGGGGAGCTGTTTTTT
few | TRBJ2-1 | TRBD1 | TRBV18 | CASSPSDREYEQFF | TGTGCCAGCTCACCCTCCGACAGGGAATATGAGCAGTTCTTC
many | TRBJ1-2 | . | TRBV20-1 | CSARENRATYTF | TGCAGTGCCAGAGAGAACAGGGCGACCTACACCTTC
many | TRBJ1-1 | TRBD1 | TRBV4-1 | CASSLDRGSLTFF | TGCGCCAGCAGCCTCGACAGGGGCTCTTTGACTTTCTTT
many | TRBJ2-3 | TRBD2 | TRBV6-4 | CASSDSAGGADTQYF | TGTGCCAGCAGTGACTCCGCGGGGGGTGCAGATACGCAGTATTTT
. | TRBJ2-7 | . | TRBV20-1 | CSAFGGGGEQYF | TGCAGTGCTTTTGGGGGAGGGGGCGAGCAGTACTTC
many | TRBJ1-5 | . | TRBV12-3/TRBV12-4 | CASQHRRLVNQPQHF | TGTGCCAGCCAGCACAGGAGGTTGGTCAATCAGCCCCAGCATTTT
. | TRBJ2-7 | . | TRBV6-6 | CASRGRIYEQYF | TGTGCCAGCAGGGGACGGATCTACGAGCAGTACTTC
. | TRBJ1-5 | . | TRBV18 | CASSPAGPADQPQHF | TGTGCCAGCTCACCCGCAGGGCCGGCGGATCAGCCCCAGCATTTT
. | TRBJ2-2 | . | TRBV12-3/TRBV12-4 | CASSGDWTGTGELFF | TGTGCCAGCAGTGGGGACTGGACGGGCACCGGGGAGCTGTTTTTT
few | TRBJ2-7 | . | TRBV7-2 | CASSFDGPTYEQYF | TGTGCCAGCAGTTTCGACGGACCCACCTACGAGCAGTACTTC
many | TRBJ2-7 | TRBD1 | TRBV20-1 | CSARRGQGRYEQYF | TGCAGTGCCCGGCGGGGACAGGGGCGATACGAGCAGTACTTC
. | TRBJ2-7 | TRBD2 | TRBV12-3/TRBV12-4 | CASSGTSGTYEQYF | TGTGCCAGCAGTGGGACTAGCGGGACCTACGAGCAGTACTTC
few | TRBJ2-2 | TRBD2 | TRBV6-2/TRBV6-3 | CASLGLAGGVFGELFF | TGTGCCAGCCTGGGACTAGCGGGAGGTGTTTTCGGGGAGCTGTTTTTT
many | TRBJ2-7 | . | TRBV7-3 | CASSPDGSSTYEQYF | TGTGCCAGCAGCCCTGACGGTTCCTCCACCTACGAGCAGTACTTC
few | TRBJ1-6 | . | TRBV28 | CASSPDSGGRPLHF | TGTGCCAGCAGTCCGGACAGTGGGGGACGGCCCCTCCACTTT
many | TRBJ2-3 | . | TRBV20-1 | CSSGPSTDTQYF | TGCAGCTCCGGGCCTAGCACAGATACGCAGTATTTT
few | TRBJ2-2 | TRBD2 | TRBV28 | CASRPAGAGELFF | TGTGCCAGCAGGCCGGCGGGGGCCGGGGAGCTGTTTTTT
many | TRBJ1-2 | . | TRBV20-1 | CSARSGTNYGYTF | TGCAGTGCTAGATCCGGGACAAACTATGGCTACACCTTC
few | TRBJ2-3 | . | TRBV6-1 | CASSESGLADTQYF | TGTGCCAGCAGTGAATCGGGCTTGGCAGATACGCAGTATTTT
. | TRBJ2-6 | . | TRBV12-3/TRBV12-4 | CASTPDYPGANVLTF | TGTGCCAGCACCCCGGACTACCCTGGGGCCAACGTCCTGACTTTC
few | TRBJ2-5 | . | TRBV12-3/TRBV12-4 | CASSLQGQVETQYF | TGTGCCAGCAGTTTACAGGGCCAGGTTGAGACCCAGTACTTC
few | TRBJ1-6 | . | TRBV11-1 | CASTNNSPLHF | TGTGCCAGCACTAACAATTCACCCCTCCACTTT
. | TRBJ2-7 | TRBD2 | TRBV4-1 | CASSRRASGSSYEQYF | TGCGCCAGCAGCCGGAGGGCTAGCGGCAGCTCCTACGAGCAGTACTTC
. | TRBJ2-7 | . | TRBV30 | CAWTGQPSLYTYEQYF | TGTGCCTGGACTGGGCAGCCCTCCCTCTATACCTACGAGCAGTACTTC
. | TRBJ2-1 | TRBD1 | TRBV11-2 | CASSSQGQIYNEQFF | TGTGCCAGCAGCTCACAGGGGCAGATTTACAATGAGCAGTTCTTC
. | TRBJ2-5 | . | TRBV20-1 | CSAREFRETQYF | TGCAGTGCAAGGGAGTTCCGGGAGACCCAGTACTTC
. | TRBJ2-1 | . | TRBV14 | CASSLQVEQFF | TGTGCCAGCAGCCTCCAGGTTGAGCAGTTCTTC
few | TRBJ2-1 | . | TRBV4-1 | CASSQINPVMLLSNEQFF | TGCGCCAGCAGCCAGATCAACCCGGTCATGCTACTCTCTAATGAGCAGTTCTTC
many | TRBJ2-3 | . | TRBV7-6 | CASSPHTDTQYF | TGTGCCAGCAGCCCCCACACAGATACGCAGTATTTT
many | TRBJ2-5 | TRBD1 | TRBV11-2 | CASSPGTGGALMVETQYF | TGTGCCAGCAGCCCTGGGACAGGGGGCGCATTAATGGTAGAGACCCAGTACTTC
. | TRBJ2-2 | . | TRBV2 | CASSERDAGELFF | TGTGCCAGCAGTGAGAGGGACGCCGGGGAGCTGTTTTTT
. | TRBJ1-1 | . | TRBV2 | CASSDPRQAVEAFF | TGTGCCAGCAGTGACCCCAGACAGGCAGTTGAAGCTTTCTTT